The next 32 T cell receptor beta chains were all read from a single sample in a study of T cell repertoires in cytomegalovirus infection. Via MiXCR, TCRdb re-called the reads, giving one row per CDR3 protein. The sample includes about half a million distinct CDR3 sequences, about 33% of them seen just once. For these TCRs, the target antigens are not known. The material was cultured PBMCs, obtained from culture after CMV antigen stimulation. Source of these receptors: a human donor in good health (CMV status not recorded). Some clones in this sample may be carry-over from other donors' samples.

This clonotype was observed a handful of times. CDR3 coding DNA: TGTGCGGGAGAAATCAAAGAGACCCAGTACTTC. Residues: CAGEIKETQYF. The V and J genes are TRBV6-1 and TRBJ2-5, with D possibly being TRBD2 (5 bases). Germline CDR1 reads MNHNS; CDR2 reads SASEGT. The CDR3 consists of 11 residues.

The chain uses TRBV7-2 and TRBJ2-2; D unclear. Germline lookup yields CDR1 SGHTA and CDR2 FQGNSA. The CDR3 runs 14 residues. V dropped 1 base and J dropped 3 bases, with 6 bases sitting between them. CDR3 sequence (DNA): TGTGCCAGCAGCTTAGGGGCCTACACCGGGGAGCTGTTTTTT. It specifies CASSLGAYTGELFF. Full variable domain (outside the CDR3, taken from reference TRBV7-2 and TRBJ2-2): GAGVSQSPSNKVTEKGKDVELRCDPISGHTALYWYRQSLGQGLEFLIYFQGNSAPDKSGLPSDRFSAERTGGSVSTLTIQRTQQEDSAVYLCASSLGAYTGELFFGEGSRLTVL.

This clonotype was detected a few times. The chain couples TRBV28 to TRBJ2-5; D is undetermined. Trimming shortened V by 7 bases and J by 4 bases, and 16 bases separated the two germline ends. This CDR3 is 14 amino acids long. Germline values: CDR1 MDHEN, CDR2 SYDVKM. The CDR3 DNA reads TGTGCCAGCACCCCTGAGTTTGTGACAGAGACCCAGTACTTC. It is translated as CASTPEFVTETQYF.

The CDR3 bases are TGTGCCAGCAGTCCGGACAGAAGAAAAGATACGCAGTATTTT. It encodes CASSPDRRKDTQYF. J is TRBJ2-3 and V is TRBV28, with a tentative D call TRBD1 (6 bases). V lost 5 bases, J lost 5 bases, and 14 bases lay in between. This CDR3 has 14 amino acids. Germline V gives CDR1 MDHEN, CDR2 SYDVKM.

V usage is TRBV7-2 and J usage is TRBJ1-2; the D is unclear. From germline, CDR1 is SGHTA and CDR2 FQGNSA. The CDR3 length is 12 residues. Trimming pared 3 bases from V and 4 bases from J, leaving 6 bases between. CDR3 nucleotide sequence: TGTGCCAGCAGCTTGACCGCCTATGGCTACACCTTC. This translates into CASSLTAYGYTF. Full variable domain (missing parts from reference TRBV7-2 and TRBJ1-2): GAGVSQSPSNKVTEKGKDVELRCDPISGHTALYWYRQSLGQGLEFLIYFQGNSAPDKSGLPSDRFSAERTGGSVSTLTIQRTQQEDSAVYLCASSLTAYGYTFGSGTRLTVV.

The chain links TRBV15 to TRBJ2-7, with D possibly being TRBD2 (5 bases). V was cut by 4 bases and J by 1 base, with 17 bases left in between. Germline V lookup: CDR1 LNHNV, CDR2 YYDKDF (reference sequence). CDR3 length: 16 residues. The DNA for the CDR3 is TGTGCCACCAGCAAAAAGGACTCAAAAACTTCCTACGAGCAGTACTTC. It yields the protein CATSKKDSKTSYEQYF.

This clonotype was observed a handful of times. The chain combines TRBV9 with TRBJ1-5, with D uncertain. V was shortened by 2 bases and J by 2 bases, with 11 bases between the two germline ends. The CDR3 covers 15 residues. CDR1 is SGDLS, CDR2 YYNGEE, per germline. The CDR3 here is CASSVGSQGNQPQHF. The CDR3, as DNA: TGTGCCAGCAGCGTCGGCAGTCAAGGCAATCAGCCCCAGCATTTT.

In its sample, this clonotype was seen many times. The chain recombines TRBV7-2 with TRBJ2-7; D is unclear. The V end was cut by 6 bases, the J end by 0 bases, with 6 bases between. CDR3 length equals 12 residues. Germline V CDR1 and CDR2: SGHTA, FQGNSA. The CDR3 DNA reads as TGTGCCAGCAGACTGGGCTCCTACGAGCAGTACTTC. Translated: CASRLGSYEQYF.

CDR3 nucleotide sequence: TGCAGTGCTAAAGCGGGAGGACCCTACGAGCAGTACTTC. It specifies CSAKAGGPYEQYF. V usage is TRBV20-1 and J usage is TRBJ2-7, with 9 bases aligning to TRBD2. V lost 4 bases, J lost 2 bases, and 3 bases stayed unmatched. Germline V lookup: CDR1 DFQATT, CDR2 SNEGSKA (reference sequence). The CDR3 has 13 residues.

The CDR3 DNA sequence: TGTGCCATCAGTGGGGACAGGGGACAGAACACTGAAGCTTTCTTT. This encodes CAISGDRGQNTEAFF. J is TRBJ1-1 and V is TRBV10-3; 10 bases are a match to TRBD1. CDR3 length: 15 residues. V shed 4 bases, J shed 1 base, and the junction held 3 bases outside the gene matches. Germline V lookup: CDR1 ENHRY, CDR2 SYGVKD.

This clonotype was recorded a few times. The chain is built from TRBV7-2 and TRBJ2-7, with 12 bases identical to TRBD2. This CDR3 comprises 16 residues. V lost 4 bases, J lost 2 bases, and 6 bases stayed unmatched. CDR1 and CDR2 (germline): SGHTA, FQGNSA. The CDR3 reads CASSSPTSGGPYEQYF. The CDR3 nucleotides are TGTGCCAGCAGCTCCCCGACTAGCGGGGGCCCCTACGAGCAGTACTTC.

This clonotype was observed a few times. The V and J genes are TRBV28 and TRBJ2-7; tentative D call: TRBD2 (5 bases). The CDR3 spans 15 residues. Trimming shortened V by 1 base and J by 0 bases, and 10 bases separated the two germline ends. Per germline, CDR1 MDHEN and CDR2 SYDVKM. This CDR3 is CASSLSSGGSYEQYF. The CDR3 coding sequence is TGTGCCAGCAGTTTATCAAGCGGTGGCTCCTACGAGCAGTACTTC.

In this sample, this clonotype turned up many times. The chain carries TRBV10-3 and TRBJ2-5, with 8 nucleotides matching TRBD1. The CDR3 length is 16 residues. The trim removed 2 bases at V and 5 bases at J, leaving 10 bases unmatched. The germline V gene has CDR1 ENHRY and CDR2 SYGVKD. The CDR3 DNA is TGTGCCATCAGTGAGCCTCAGGGGGCCGGGACGGAGACCCAGTACTTC. Translated, it gives CAISEPQGAGTETQYF.

This chain joins TRBV5-4 and TRBJ2-7; the D gene is possibly TRBD2 (5 bases). With 4 bases removed from V and 0 bases from J, the gap between germline ends came to 14 bases. This CDR3 is 15 amino acids long. Germline CDR1 SGHNT, CDR2 YYREEE (reference sequence). This CDR3 is CASSGGAPSSYEQYF. The CDR3 bases are TGTGCCAGCAGCGGAGGTGCGCCTAGCTCCTACGAGCAGTACTTC.

This clonotype was seen a handful of times. The chain couples TRBV15 to TRBJ1-4; D uncertain. The V gene's germline CDR1 is LNHNV and CDR2 YYDKDF (reference sequence). This CDR3 comprises 13 residues. Trimming stripped 1 base from V and 5 bases from J, with 5 bases between. As DNA, the CDR3 is TGTGCCACCAGCAGAGGAGGGAATGAAAAACTGTTTTTT. Translating it yields CATSRGGNEKLFF.

This clonotype occurred many times. J is TRBJ1-1 and V is TRBV7-2; D gene uncertain. The V end was cut by 6 bases, the J end by 3 bases, with 14 bases between. CDR3 length: 14 amino acids. Germline lookup yields CDR1 SGHTA and CDR2 FQGNSA. The chain's CDR3 is CASRPRVRDTEAFF. DNA for the CDR3: TGTGCCAGCAGACCGAGGGTTAGGGACACTGAAGCTTTCTTT.

The chain joins TRBV7-9 to TRBJ2-5; 7 bases match TRBD1. The CDR3 runs to 15 residues. Germline CDR1 SEHNR, CDR2 FQNEAQ (reference sequence). V trimming: 7 bases; J trimming: 3 bases; junction bases outside the gene matches: 11. The CDR3 spells CASTLGGPGKETQYF. In nucleotides, the CDR3 is TGTGCCAGCACCCTAGGGGGCCCGGGGAAAGAGACCCAGTACTTC. The full variable domain, its missing parts supplied by reference TRBV7-9 and TRBJ2-5, is DTGVSQNPRHKITKRGQNVTFRCDPISEHNRLYWYRQTLGQGPEFLTYFQNEAQLEKSRLLSDRFSAERPKGSFSTLEIQRTEQGDSAMYLCASTLGGPGKETQYFGPGTRLLVL.

The chain combines TRBV19 with TRBJ1-5; 7 bases align to TRBD1. V gave up 7 bases and J gave up 4 bases; unmatched junction bases: 13. This CDR3 spans 16 amino acids. CDR1 and CDR2 from the germline V gene are LNHDA and SQIVND (reference sequence). DNA for the CDR3: TGTGCCAGTATGGGGAAAGGGGGCACGGGTAATCAGCCCCAGCATTTT. It specifies CASMGKGGTGNQPQHF.

This clonotype was counted between two and nine times. The genes are TRBV4-1 and TRBJ1-2; D unclear. Germline CDR1 and CDR2: MGHRA and YSYEKL. V shed 0 bases and J shed 4 bases, with 6 bases lying between them. CDR3 length: 13 amino acids. The CDR3 coding sequence is TGCGCCAGCAGCCAAGATAACAGCTATGGCTACACCTTC. Translated, it gives CASSQDNSYGYTF.

V gene TRBV5-6 combines with J gene TRBJ1-1; D unclear. Trimming pared 4 bases from V and 3 bases from J, leaving 16 bases between. Germline-derived CDR1 and CDR2 are SGHDT and YYEEEE. The CDR3 has 15 amino acids. In nucleotides, the CDR3 is TGTGCCAGCAGCCCCCCTTTTCCCAGCCACACTGAAGCTTTCTTT. Protein: CASSPPFPSHTEAFF.

The chain has TRBV20-1 and TRBJ1-1; the match to TRBD1 covers 9 bases. The CDR3 runs to 14 residues. Germline CDR1 reads DFQATT; CDR2 reads SNEGSKA (reference sequence). In DNA, the CDR3 is TGCAGGGGAGACAGGGGGGGCGCGAACACTGAAGCTTTCTTT. This translates into CRGDRGGANTEAFF.

This clonotype was observed a few times. The chain combines TRBV10-3 with TRBJ2-3, with TRBD1 as a possible D gene (5 bases). In germline, CDR1 is ENHRY, CDR2 SYGVKD. V was shortened by 6 bases and J by 0 bases, with 19 bases between the two germline ends. The CDR3 spans 17 residues. The CDR3 is CAIRLTRDRRSTDTQYF. The CDR3 DNA sequence: TGTGCCATCAGGTTGACCAGGGATCGCCGAAGCACAGATACGCAGTATTTT.

V and J are TRBV11-3 and TRBJ2-1; 7 bases align to TRBD1. The CDR3 has 17 amino acids. Looked up from germline, CDR1 is SGHNT and CDR2 is YENEEA. J lost 6 bases, V lost 1 base, and 12 bases had no gene match. CDR3 DNA sequence: TGTGCCAGCAGCTTAGTTTCAGGGGGTTTATTGGGCAATGAGCAGTTCTTC. Translated, it gives CASSLVSGGLLGNEQFF.

This clonotype was counted a single time. The chain links TRBV14 to TRBJ2-1, with 13 nucleotides matching TRBD2. CDR3 length: 18 residues. V dropped 1 base and J dropped 3; count of bases not matched to a gene: 6. The V gene's germline CDR1 is SGHDN and CDR2 FVKESK. The CDR3 protein is CASSQAGLAGLGYNEQFF. CDR3 DNA: TGTGCCAGCAGCCAAGCGGGACTAGCGGGACTAGGCTACAATGAGCAGTTCTTC.

This clonotype was picked up a small number of times. V is TRBV4-1 and J is TRBJ1-2; no firm D call. Trimming took 1 base from V and 4 from J, leaving 13 bases between them. This CDR3 has 15 amino acids. Per the germline V gene, CDR1 is MGHRA and CDR2 is YSYEKL. In DNA, the CDR3 is TGCGCCAGCAGCCAAGGCAGCGTGGGTTCCTATGGCTACACCTTC. Its protein is CASSQGSVGSYGYTF.

This chain links TRBV12-3 or TRBV12-4 with TRBJ1-6, with D hard to call. The CDR3 is made up of 14 amino acids. The V end was cut by 1 base, the J end by 9 bases, with 10 bases between. The CDR3 DNA reads TGTGCCAGCAGTTTAGAGGGCCTGGGTTCACCCCTCCACTTT. Translation: CASSLEGLGSPLHF.

The CDR3 sequence: CASSQTTSGSTSAAYNEQFF. CDR3 nucleotide sequence: TGTGCCAGCAGCCAGACGACTAGCGGGAGCACGTCGGCTGCCTACAATGAGCAGTTCTTC. The chain carries TRBV4-2 and TRBJ2-1, with 12 bases that match TRBD2. Germline-derived CDR1 and CDR2 are LGHNA and YNFKEQ. The CDR3 is 20 residues long. The ends lost 3 bases at V and 2 bases at J; junction bases unmatched: 14.

The rearrangement links TRBV12-3 or TRBV12-4 to TRBJ2-5, with D possibly matching TRBD1 (6 bases). The CDR3 is made up of 14 amino acids. The V and J ends lost 5 bases and 5 bases respectively, with 15 bases between them. The CDR3, as DNA: TGTGCCAGCAGTACGCCGGGACATCAGGAGACCCAGTACTTC. Translation gives CASSTPGHQETQYF.

V gene TRBV7-2 combines with J gene TRBJ2-3; 9 positions agree with TRBD2. CDR3 length: 17 residues. Germline V lookup: CDR1 SGHTA, CDR2 FQGNSA. Trimming at V came to 5 bases and at J to 4 bases, leaving 13 bases not matched to a gene. The CDR3 coding sequence is TGTGCCAGCAGCGTTCAGATTAGCGGGAGCTCCGCAGATACGCAGTATTTT. Encoded protein: CASSVQISGSSADTQYF.

This chain uses TRBV7-2 with TRBJ2-7, with 9 positions matching TRBD2. This CDR3 comprises 14 residues. The germline V gene has CDR1 SGHTA and CDR2 FQGNSA. The chain's CDR3 is CASSLMAGGGEQCV. DNA of the CDR3: TGTGCCAGCAGCTTAATGGCGGGAGGGGGCGAGCAGTGCGTC.

The chain couples TRBV20-1 to TRBJ2-3; 10 nucleotides match TRBD2. CDR1 is DFQATT, CDR2 SNEGSKA, per germline (reference sequence). The CDR3 sequence is 14 residues long. V shed 6 bases and J 4 bases; nucleotides not matched to a gene: 7. DNA of the CDR3: TGCAGTGCCTCCTTAGCGGGAGGCGCAGATACGCAGTATTTT. Protein product: CSASLAGGADTQYF.

The chain carries TRBV6-5 and TRBJ1-4; weak D call: TRBD1 (5 bases). Germline V gives CDR1 MNHEY, CDR2 SVGAGI. Trimming stripped 0 bases from V and 7 bases from J, with 18 bases between. The CDR3 runs to 17 residues. In nucleotides, the CDR3 is TGTGCCAGCAGTTACTCCCCCCTAGTAGGGACCCTTGAAAAACTGTTTTTT. It is translated as CASSYSPLVGTLEKLFF.